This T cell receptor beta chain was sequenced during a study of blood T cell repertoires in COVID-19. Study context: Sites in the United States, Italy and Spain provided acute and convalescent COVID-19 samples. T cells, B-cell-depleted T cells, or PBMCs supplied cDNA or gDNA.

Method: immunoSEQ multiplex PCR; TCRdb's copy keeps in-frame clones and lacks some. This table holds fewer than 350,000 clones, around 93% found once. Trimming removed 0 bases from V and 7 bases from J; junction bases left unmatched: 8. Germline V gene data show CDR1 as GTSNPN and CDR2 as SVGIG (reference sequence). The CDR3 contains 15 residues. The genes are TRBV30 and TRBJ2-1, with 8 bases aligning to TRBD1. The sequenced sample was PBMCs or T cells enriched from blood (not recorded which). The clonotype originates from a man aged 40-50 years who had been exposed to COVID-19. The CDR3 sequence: CAWSVGQGAGNEQFF. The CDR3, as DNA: TGTGCCTGGAGTGTAGGCCAGGGGGCGGGGAATGAGCAGTTCTTC.